Listed below are T cell receptor beta chains from one sample, sequenced in a study of spatial heterogeneity in lung cancer. TCRdb reanalysed the 5' RACE reads using MiXCR and keeps one entry per CDR3 protein. Counted here are about 6,000 distinct CDR3 sequences, less than 15% occurring once; the ten biggest clones make up 10% to 12%. The specimen comprised lung tumor tissue, sampled at surgery. All receptors come from a male donor with early-stage non-small cell lung cancer. CDR3s include the opening cysteine and the closing phenylalanine or tryptophan. D genes are given only for firm matches. Some rows have no size entry. The others give once, few or many, or a class for an expanded clone.

j_gene: TRBJ2-5
abundance: large
v_gene: TRBV29-1
d_gene: .
CDR3aa: CSGGGSAGTQYF
CDR3nt: TGCAGCGGAGGAGGATCGGCGGGGACCCAGTACTTC

j_gene: TRBJ2-5
abundance: medium-sized
v_gene: TRBV4-2
d_gene: TRBD2
CDR3aa: CASSLGLPQETQYF
CDR3nt: TGTGCCAGCAGCCTGGGACTACCCCAAGAGACCCAGTACTTC

j_gene: TRBJ2-7
abundance: many
v_gene: TRBV7-9
d_gene: .
CDR3aa: CASSPRDWTYEQYF
CDR3nt: TGTGCCAGCAGCCCCCGGGACTGGACCTACGAGCAGTACTTC

j_gene: TRBJ2-1
abundance: many
v_gene: TRBV6-1
d_gene: TRBD2
CDR3aa: CASSESASGRYNEQFF
CDR3nt: TGTGCCAGCAGTGAAAGTGCTAGCGGGAGATACAATGAGCAGTTCTTC

j_gene: TRBJ2-3
abundance: .
v_gene: TRBV5-1
d_gene: .
CDR3aa: CASSLRGAPDTQYF
CDR3nt: TGCGCCAGCAGCTTGCGGGGGGCTCCAGATACGCAGTATTTT

j_gene: TRBJ1-1
abundance: .
v_gene: TRBV5-1
d_gene: TRBD1
CDR3aa: CASSAGQGAYTEAFF
CDR3nt: TGCGCCAGCAGCGCGGGACAGGGGGCTTACACTGAAGCTTTCTTT

j_gene: TRBJ2-3
abundance: medium-sized
v_gene: TRBV7-9
d_gene: TRBD2
CDR3aa: CASSLASGRSDTQYF
CDR3nt: TGTGCCAGCAGCTTGGCTAGCGGGAGATCAGATACGCAGTATTTT

j_gene: TRBJ2-3
abundance: medium-sized
v_gene: TRBV5-1
d_gene: TRBD2
CDR3aa: CASKQMGGGRAFSDTQYF
CDR3nt: TGCGCCAGCAAACAGATGGGAGGCGGGAGGGCCTTTTCAGATACGCAGTATTTT

j_gene: TRBJ1-3
abundance: many
v_gene: TRBV7-2
d_gene: .
CDR3aa: CASSARHRGLRNTIYF
CDR3nt: TGTGCCAGCAGCGCACGACATAGGGGACTGCGAAACACCATATATTTT

j_gene: TRBJ2-1
abundance: .
v_gene: TRBV9
d_gene: TRBD1
CDR3aa: CASGRGQGSNEQFF
CDR3nt: TGTGCCAGTGGAAGGGGGCAGGGTAGCAATGAGCAGTTCTTC